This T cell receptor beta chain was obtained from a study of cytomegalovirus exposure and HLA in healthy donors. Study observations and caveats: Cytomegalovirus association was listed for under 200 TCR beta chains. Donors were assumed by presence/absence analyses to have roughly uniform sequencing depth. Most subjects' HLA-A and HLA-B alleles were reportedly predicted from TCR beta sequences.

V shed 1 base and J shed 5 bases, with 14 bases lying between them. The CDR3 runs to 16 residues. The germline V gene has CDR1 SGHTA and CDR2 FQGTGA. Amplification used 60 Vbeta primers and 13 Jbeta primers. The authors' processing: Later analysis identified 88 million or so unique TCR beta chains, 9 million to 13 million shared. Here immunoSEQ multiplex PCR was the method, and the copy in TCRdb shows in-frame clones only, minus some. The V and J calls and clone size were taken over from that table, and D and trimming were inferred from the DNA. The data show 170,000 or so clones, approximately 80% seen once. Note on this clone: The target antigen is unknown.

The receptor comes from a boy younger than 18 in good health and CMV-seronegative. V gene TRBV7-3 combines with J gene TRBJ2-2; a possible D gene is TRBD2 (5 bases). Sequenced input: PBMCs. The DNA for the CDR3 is TGTGCCAGCAGCTTAAGGCCATTCGGGGTGACCGGGGAGCTGTTTTTT. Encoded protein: CASSLRPFGVTGELFF.